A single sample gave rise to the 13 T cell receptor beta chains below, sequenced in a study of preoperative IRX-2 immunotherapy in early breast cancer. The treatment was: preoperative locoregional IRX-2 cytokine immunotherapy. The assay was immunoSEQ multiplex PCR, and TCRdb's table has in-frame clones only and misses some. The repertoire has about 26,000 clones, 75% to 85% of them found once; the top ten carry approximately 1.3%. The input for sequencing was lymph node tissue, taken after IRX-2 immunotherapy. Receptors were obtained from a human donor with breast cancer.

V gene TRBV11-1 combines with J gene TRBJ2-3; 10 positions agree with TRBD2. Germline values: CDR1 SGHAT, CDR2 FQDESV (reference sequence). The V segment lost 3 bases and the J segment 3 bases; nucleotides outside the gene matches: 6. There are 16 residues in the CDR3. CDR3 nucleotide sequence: TGTGCCAGCAGCTTGGTCAGCGGGGGGGCGACAGATACGCAGTATTTT. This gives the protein CASSLVSGGATDTQYF.

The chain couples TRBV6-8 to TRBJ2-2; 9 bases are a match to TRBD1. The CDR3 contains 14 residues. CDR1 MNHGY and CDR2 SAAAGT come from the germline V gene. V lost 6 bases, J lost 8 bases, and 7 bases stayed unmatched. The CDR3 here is CASSSNRGPGELFF. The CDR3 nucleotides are TGTGCCAGCAGCTCCAACAGGGGGCCAGGGGAGCTGTTTTTT.

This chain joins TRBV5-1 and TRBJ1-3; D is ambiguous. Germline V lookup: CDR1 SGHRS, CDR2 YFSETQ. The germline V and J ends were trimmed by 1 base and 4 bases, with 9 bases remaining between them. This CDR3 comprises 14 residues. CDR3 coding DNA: TGCGCCAGCAGCTTGTGGGATAGGGGAAACACCATATATTTT. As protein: CASSLWDRGNTIYF.

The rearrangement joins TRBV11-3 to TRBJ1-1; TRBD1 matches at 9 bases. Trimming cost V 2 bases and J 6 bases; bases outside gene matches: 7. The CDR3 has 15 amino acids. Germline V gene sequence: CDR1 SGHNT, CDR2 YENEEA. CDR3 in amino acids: CASSLMLGQGAEAFF. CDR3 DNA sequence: TGTGCCAGCAGCTTAATGCTGGGACAGGGCGCTGAAGCTTTCTTT.

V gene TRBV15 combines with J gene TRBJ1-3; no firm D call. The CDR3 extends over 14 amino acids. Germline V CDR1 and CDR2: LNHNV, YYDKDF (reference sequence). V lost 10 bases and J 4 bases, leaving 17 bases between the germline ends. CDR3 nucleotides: TGTGCCATCGGGCGGAGCTCTGTCGGAAACACCATATATTTT. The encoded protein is CAIGRSSVGNTIYF.

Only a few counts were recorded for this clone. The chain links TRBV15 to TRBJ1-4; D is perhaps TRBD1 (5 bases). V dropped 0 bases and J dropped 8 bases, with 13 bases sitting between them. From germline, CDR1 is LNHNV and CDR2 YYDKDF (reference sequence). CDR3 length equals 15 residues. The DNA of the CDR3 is TGTGCCACCAGCAGAGAGGGCAGGGTGGGGGAAAAACTGTTTTTT. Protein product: CATSREGRVGEKLFF.

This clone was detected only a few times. CDR3 in DNA: TGCGCCAGCAGCCCGGGACGGGGGAATGAAAAACTGTTTTTT. This translates into CASSPGRGNEKLFF. The chain employs TRBV5-1 and TRBJ1-4; weak D call: TRBD1 (5 bases). The CDR3 length is 14 residues. The V gene lost 4 bases and the J gene lost 5 bases, with 12 bases spanning the gap. Per the germline V gene, CDR1 is SGHRS and CDR2 is YFSETQ.

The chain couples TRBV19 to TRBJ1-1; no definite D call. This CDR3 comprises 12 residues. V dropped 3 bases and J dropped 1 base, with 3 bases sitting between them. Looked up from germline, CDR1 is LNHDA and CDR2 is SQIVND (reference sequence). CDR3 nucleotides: TGTGCCAGTAGTATCTGGAACACTGAAGCTTTCTTT. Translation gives CASSIWNTEAFF. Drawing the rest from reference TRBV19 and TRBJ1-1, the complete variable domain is DGGITQSPKYLFRKEGQNVTLSCEQNLNHDAMYWYRQDPGQGLRLIYYSQIVNDFQKGDIAEGYSVSREKKESFPLTVTSAQKNPTAFYLCASSIWNTEAFFGQGTRLTVV.

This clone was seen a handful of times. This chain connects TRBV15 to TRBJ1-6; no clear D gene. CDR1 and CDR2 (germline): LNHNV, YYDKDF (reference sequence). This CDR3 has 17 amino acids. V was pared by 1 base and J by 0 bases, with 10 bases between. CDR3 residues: CATSRVASSSYNSPLHF. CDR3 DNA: TGTGCCACCAGCAGAGTAGCCAGCAGCTCCTATAATTCACCCCTCCACTTT.

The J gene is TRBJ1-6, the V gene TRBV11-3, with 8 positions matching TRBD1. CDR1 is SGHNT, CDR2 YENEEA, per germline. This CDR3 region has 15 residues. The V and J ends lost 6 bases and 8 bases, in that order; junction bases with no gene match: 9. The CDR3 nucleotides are TGTGCCAGCAGGGCGATCGGACAGGGCGATTCACCCCTCCACTTT. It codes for CASRAIGQGDSPLHF.

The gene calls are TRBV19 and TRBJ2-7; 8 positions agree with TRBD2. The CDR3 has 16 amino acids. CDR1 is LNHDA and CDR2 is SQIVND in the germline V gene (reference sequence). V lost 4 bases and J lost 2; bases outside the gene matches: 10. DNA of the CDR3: TGTGCCAGTAGTAAAACTTTGACTAGCGCGGCCTACGAGCAGTACTTC. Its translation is CASSKTLTSAAYEQYF. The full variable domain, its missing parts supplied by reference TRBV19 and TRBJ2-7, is DGGITQSPKYLFRKEGQNVTLSCEQNLNHDAMYWYRQDPGQGLRLIYYSQIVNDFQKGDIAEGYSVSREKKESFPLTVTSAQKNPTAFYLCASSKTLTSAAYEQYFGPGTRLTVT.

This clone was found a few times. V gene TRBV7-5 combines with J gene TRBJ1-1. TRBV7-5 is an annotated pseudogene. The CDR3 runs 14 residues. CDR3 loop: CASSFGGQNTEAFF. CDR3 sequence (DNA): TGTGCCAGCAGCTTCGGGGGCCAGAACACTGAAGCTTTCTTT.

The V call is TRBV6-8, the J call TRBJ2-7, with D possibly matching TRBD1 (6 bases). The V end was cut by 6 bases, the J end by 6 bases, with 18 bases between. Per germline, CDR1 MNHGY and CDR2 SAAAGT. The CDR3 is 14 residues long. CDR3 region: CASSRTQGLTEQYF. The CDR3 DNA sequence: TGTGCCAGCAGCCGCACCCAGGGGCTGACCGAGCAGTACTTC.